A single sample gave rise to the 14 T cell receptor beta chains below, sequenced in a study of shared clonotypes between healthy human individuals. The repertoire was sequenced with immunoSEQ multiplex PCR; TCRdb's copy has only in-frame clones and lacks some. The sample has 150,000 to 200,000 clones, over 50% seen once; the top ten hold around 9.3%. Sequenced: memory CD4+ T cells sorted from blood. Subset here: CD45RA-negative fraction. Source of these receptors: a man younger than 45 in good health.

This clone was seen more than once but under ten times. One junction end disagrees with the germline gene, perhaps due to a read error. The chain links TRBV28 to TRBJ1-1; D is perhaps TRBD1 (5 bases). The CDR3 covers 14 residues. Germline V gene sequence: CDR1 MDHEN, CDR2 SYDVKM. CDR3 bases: TGTGCCAGCAGTTTCTCCGGGGCCGGGACCCCAGTTGACTTT. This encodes CASSFSGAGTPVDF.

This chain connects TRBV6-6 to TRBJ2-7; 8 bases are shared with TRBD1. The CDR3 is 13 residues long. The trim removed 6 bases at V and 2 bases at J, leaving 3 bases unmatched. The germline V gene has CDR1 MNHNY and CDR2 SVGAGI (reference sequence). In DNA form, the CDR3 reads TGTGCCAGCAGGTCGGACAGGGCCTACGAGCAGTACTTC. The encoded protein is CASRSDRAYEQYF.

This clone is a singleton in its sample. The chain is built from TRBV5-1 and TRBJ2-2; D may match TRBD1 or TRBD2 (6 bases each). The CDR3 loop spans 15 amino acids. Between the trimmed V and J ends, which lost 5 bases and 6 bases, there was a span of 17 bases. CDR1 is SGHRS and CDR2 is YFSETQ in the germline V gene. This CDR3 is CASRPPGASPGELFF. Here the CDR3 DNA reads TGCGCCAGCAGGCCCCCGGGGGCCTCTCCCGGGGAGCTGTTTTTT. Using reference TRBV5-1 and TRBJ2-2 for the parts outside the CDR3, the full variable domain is KAGVTQTPRYLIKTRGQQVTLSCSPISGHRSVSWYQQTPGQGLQFLFEYFSETQRNKGNFPGRFSGRQFSNSRSEMNVSTLELGDSALYLCASRPPGASPGELFFGEGSRLTVL.

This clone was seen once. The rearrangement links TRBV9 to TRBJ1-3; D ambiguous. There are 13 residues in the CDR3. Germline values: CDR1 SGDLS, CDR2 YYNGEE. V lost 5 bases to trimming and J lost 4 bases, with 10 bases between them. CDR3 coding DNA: TGTGCCAGCAGTGACGGGGTAGGAAACACCATATATTTT. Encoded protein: CASSDGVGNTIYF.

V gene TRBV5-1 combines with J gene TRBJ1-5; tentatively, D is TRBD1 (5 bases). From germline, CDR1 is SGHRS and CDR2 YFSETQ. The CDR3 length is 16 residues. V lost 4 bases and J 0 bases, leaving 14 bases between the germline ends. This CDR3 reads CASSLAPGNSNQPQHF. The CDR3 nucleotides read TGCGCCAGCAGCCTAGCGCCAGGGAATAGCAATCAGCCCCAGCATTTT.

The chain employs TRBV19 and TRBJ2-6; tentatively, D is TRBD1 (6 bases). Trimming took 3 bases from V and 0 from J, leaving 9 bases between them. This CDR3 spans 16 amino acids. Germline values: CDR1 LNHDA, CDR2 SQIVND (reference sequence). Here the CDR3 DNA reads TGTGCCAGTAGTATCGGACAGCCCTCTGGGGCCAACGTCCTGACTTTC. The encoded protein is CASSIGQPSGANVLTF.

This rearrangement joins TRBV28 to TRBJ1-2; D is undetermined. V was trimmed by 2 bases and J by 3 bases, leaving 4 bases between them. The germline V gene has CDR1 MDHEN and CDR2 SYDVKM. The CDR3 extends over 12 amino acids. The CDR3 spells CASSLEDYGYTF. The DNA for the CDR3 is TGTGCCAGCAGTTTAGAGGACTATGGCTACACCTTC.

Here the CDR3 DNA reads TGTGCCAGCAGCATAACAGGGGCTGGGACAGATACGCAGTATTTT. Encoded protein: CASSITGAGTDTQYF. The V call is TRBV7-9, the J call TRBJ2-3; 7 bases line up with TRBD1. CDR1 SEHNR and CDR2 FQNEAQ come from the germline V gene (reference sequence). V gave up 5 bases and J gave up 3 bases; unmatched junction bases: 8. The CDR3 runs 15 residues.

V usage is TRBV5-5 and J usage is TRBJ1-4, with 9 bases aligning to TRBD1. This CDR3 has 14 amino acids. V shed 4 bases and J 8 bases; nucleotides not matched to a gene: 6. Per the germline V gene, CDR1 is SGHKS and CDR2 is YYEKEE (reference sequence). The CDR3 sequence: CASSLGTGKEKLFF. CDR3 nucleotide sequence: TGTGCCAGCAGCCTAGGGACAGGGAAGGAAAAACTGTTTTTT.

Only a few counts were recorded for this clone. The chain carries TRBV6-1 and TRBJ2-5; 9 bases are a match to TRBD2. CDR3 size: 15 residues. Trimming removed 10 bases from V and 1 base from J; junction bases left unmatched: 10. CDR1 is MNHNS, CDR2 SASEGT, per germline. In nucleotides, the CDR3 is TGTGCCATATTTGCGGGGGGGTTCCCCCAAGAGACCCAGTACTTC. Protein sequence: CAIFAGGFPQETQYF.

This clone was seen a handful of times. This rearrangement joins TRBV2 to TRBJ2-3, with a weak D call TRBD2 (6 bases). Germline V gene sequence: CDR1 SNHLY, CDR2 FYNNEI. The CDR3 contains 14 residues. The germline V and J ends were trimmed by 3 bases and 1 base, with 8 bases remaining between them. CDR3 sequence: CASSESGGTDTQYF. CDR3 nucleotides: TGTGCCAGCAGTGAGTCGGGAGGCACAGATACGCAGTATTTT.

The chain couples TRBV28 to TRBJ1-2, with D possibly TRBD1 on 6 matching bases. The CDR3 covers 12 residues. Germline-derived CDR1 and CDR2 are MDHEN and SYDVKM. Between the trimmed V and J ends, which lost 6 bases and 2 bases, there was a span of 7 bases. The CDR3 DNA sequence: TGTGCCAGCAGAAGGGGGAACTATGGCTACACCTTC. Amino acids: CASRRGNYGYTF.

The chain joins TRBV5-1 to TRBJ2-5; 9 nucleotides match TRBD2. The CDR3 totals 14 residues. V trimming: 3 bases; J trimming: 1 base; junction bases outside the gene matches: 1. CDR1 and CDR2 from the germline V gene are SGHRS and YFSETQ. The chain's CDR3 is CASSSTSGQETQYF. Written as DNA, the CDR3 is TGCGCCAGCAGCTCGACTAGCGGCCAAGAGACCCAGTACTTC.

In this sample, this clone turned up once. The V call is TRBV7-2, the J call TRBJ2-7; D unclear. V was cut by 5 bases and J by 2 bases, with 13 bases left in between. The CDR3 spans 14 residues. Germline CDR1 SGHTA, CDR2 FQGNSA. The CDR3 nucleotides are TGTGCCAGCAGCGCAGATGGACGGACCTACGAGCAGTACTTC. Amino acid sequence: CASSADGRTYEQYF.